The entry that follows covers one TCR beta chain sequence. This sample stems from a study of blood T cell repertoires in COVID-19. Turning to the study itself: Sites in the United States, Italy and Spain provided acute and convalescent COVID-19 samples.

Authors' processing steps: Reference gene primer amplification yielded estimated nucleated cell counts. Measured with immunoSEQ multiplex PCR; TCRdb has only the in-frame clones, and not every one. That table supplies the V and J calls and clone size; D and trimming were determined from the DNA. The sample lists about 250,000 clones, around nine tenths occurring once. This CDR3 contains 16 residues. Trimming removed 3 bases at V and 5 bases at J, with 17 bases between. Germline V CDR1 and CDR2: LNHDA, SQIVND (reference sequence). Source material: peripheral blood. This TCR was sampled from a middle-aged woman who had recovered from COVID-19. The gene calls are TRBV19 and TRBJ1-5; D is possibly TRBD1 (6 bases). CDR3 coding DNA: TGTGCCAGTAGTATTGAAGGCAGGGGTATAGATCAGCCCCAGCATTTT. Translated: CASSIEGRGIDQPQHF. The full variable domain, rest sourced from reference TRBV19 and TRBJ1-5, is DGGITQSPKYLFRKEGQNVTLSCEQNLNHDAMYWYRQDPGQGLRLIYYSQIVNDFQKGDIAEGYSVSREKKESFPLTVTSAQKNPTAFYLCASSIEGRGIDQPQHFGDGTRLSIL.